This TCR beta chain comes out of a study of post-analysis software for immune sequencing data. Germline CDR1 is DFQATT and CDR2 is SNEGSKA (reference sequence). This CDR3 has 12 residues. V lost 5 bases, J lost 8 bases, and 13 bases lay in between. The TCR beta cDNA libraries carried unique molecular identifiers. T cells numbering about 0.95 to 10 million yielded roughly 0.5 million cDNA molecules. In TCRdb, the PCR reads were re-called with MiXCR into one record per CDR3 protein. The sample includes some 500,000 distinct CDR3 sequences, around 40% of them seen just once. On this clonotype: What it binds is unknown.

General study findings and limits: In multiple sclerosis, normalized Chao1 diversity was significantly below that of controls. Among four or five TRBV segments more frequent in patients than controls were TRBV5-6, TRBV5-1 and TRBV20-1. Samples made in the same batch grouped tightly together by F measure.

Sequenced material: blood. The V call is TRBV20-1, the J call TRBJ2-1; weak D call: TRBD2 (5 bases). The sequence was obtained from a girl aged 10-17 years with multiple sclerosis. This CDR3 reads CSALGKYDEQFF. For the CDR3, the DNA is TGCAGTGCTCTCGGGAAGTACGATGAGCAGTTCTTC.